Below are 16 T cell receptor beta chains sequenced from a single sample in a study of identical twins. TCRdb reprocessed the 5' RACE reads with MiXCR, giving one entry per CDR3 protein. The data contain around 670,000 distinct CDR3 sequences, 5.5% to 7.5% of them singletons. The sample consisted of naive T cells sorted from blood. Receptors were obtained from a man in his late teens or twenties in good health.

This clonotype was detected many times. This chain connects TRBV4-1 to TRBJ2-3; D is ambiguous. The CDR3 consists of 13 residues. V gave up 4 bases and J gave up 2 bases, with 7 bases separating them. The germline V gene has CDR1 MGHRA and CDR2 YSYEKL. As DNA, the CDR3 is TGCGCCAGCAGCCCATTCCTCACAGATACGCAGTATTTT. Its translation: CASSPFLTDTQYF.

This clonotype was seen more than once but under ten times. The chain combines TRBV7-8 with TRBJ2-5; 10 nucleotides line up with TRBD2. V was pared by 5 bases and J by 3 bases, with 9 bases of the junction left unmatched. From germline, CDR1 is SGHVS and CDR2 FQNEAQ. This CDR3 is 16 amino acids long. CDR3 protein: CASSPTASGREETQYF. In DNA form, the CDR3 reads TGTGCCAGCAGCCCCACCGCCAGCGGGAGGGAAGAGACCCAGTACTTC.

This chain uses TRBV5-1 with TRBJ2-2; 13 nucleotides line up with TRBD2. The CDR3 runs to 15 residues. Germline V gene data show CDR1 as SGHRS and CDR2 as YFSETQ. Trimming cost V 0 bases and J 7 bases; bases outside gene matches: 0. The CDR3 region is CASSLGTSGSGELFF. CDR3 coding DNA: TGCGCCAGCAGCTTGGGGACTAGCGGGAGCGGGGAGCTGTTTTTT.

DNA of the CDR3: TGTGCCGGGAGGGGCTCTCTCGGGGGCTCTGGAAACACCATATATTTT. This codes for CAGRGSLGGSGNTIYF. The rearrangement joins TRBV7-9 to TRBJ1-3, with D possibly TRBD1 on 5 matching bases. The CDR3 is 16 residues long. Germline CDR1 is SEHNR and CDR2 is FQNEAQ (reference sequence). Trimming took 11 bases from V and 0 from J, leaving 20 bases between them. Supplemented by reference TRBV7-9 and TRBJ1-3, the full variable domain reads DTGVSQNPRHKITKRGQNVTFRCDPISEHNRLYWYRQTLGQGPEFLTYFQNEAQLEKSRLLSDRFSAERPKGSFSTLEIQRTEQGDSAMYLCAGRGSLGGSGNTIYFGEGSWLTVV.

The V gene is TRBV6-5, the J gene TRBJ1-6; 7 bases map to TRBD1. In germline, CDR1 is MNHEY, CDR2 SVGAGI. With V trimmed by 0 bases and J by 6 bases, 8 bases remained unmatched. This CDR3 contains 17 residues. CDR3 sequence: CASSYSWSGTANSPLHF. CDR3 in DNA: TGTGCCAGCAGTTACTCTTGGTCAGGGACAGCTAATTCACCCCTCCACTTT.

This chain joins TRBV12-3 or TRBV12-4 and TRBJ1-5; D not certain. V shed 5 bases and J shed 5 bases, with 13 bases lying between them. The CDR3 covers 14 residues. The CDR3 coding sequence is TGTGCCAGCAGTCCAACCGAAATACATCAGCCCCAGCATTTT. Protein sequence: CASSPTEIHQPQHF.

This clonotype occurred many times. The rearrangement uses TRBV28 and TRBJ1-2; no clear D gene. The CDR3 extends over 11 amino acids. Per germline, CDR1 MDHEN and CDR2 SYDVKM. Trimming shortened V by 8 bases and J by 1 base, and 5 bases separated the two germline ends. The CDR3 region is CASSNNYGYTF. The CDR3 bases are TGTGCCAGCTCAAATAACTATGGCTACACCTTC.

At least ten counts were recorded for this clonotype. The chain joins TRBV15 to TRBJ1-5; no firm D call. The V gene's germline CDR1 is LNHNV and CDR2 YYDKDF (reference sequence). The CDR3 is 16 residues long. V was clipped by 5 bases and J by 4 bases, with 18 bases between them. CDR3 coding DNA: TGTGCCACCAGCGTACGAGGACTCCCAGGAAATCAGCCCCAGCATTTT. Translated: CATSVRGLPGNQPQHF. The full variable domain, its missing parts supplied by reference TRBV15 and TRBJ1-5, is DAMVIQNPRYQVTQFGKPVTLSCSQTLNHNVMYWYQQKSSQAPKLLFHYYDKDFNNEADTPDNFQSRRPNTSFCFLDIRSPGLGDTAMYLCATSVRGLPGNQPQHFGDGTRLSIL.

The sample holds one count of this clonotype. The chain links TRBV4-3 to TRBJ2-3, with 8 bases that match TRBD2. In germline, CDR1 is LGHNA, CDR2 YSLEER. The CDR3 runs 17 residues. J lost 5 bases, V lost 0 bases, and 10 bases had no gene match. The CDR3 DNA follows: TGCGCCAGCAGCCAAGAGTTAGCGGGGCTTCTTGGAGATACGCAGTATTTT. This encodes CASSQELAGLLGDTQYF.

This clonotype was detected many times. V and J are TRBV7-2 and TRBJ1-5; 7 positions agree with TRBD1. There are 14 residues in the CDR3. Germline CDR1 SGHTA, CDR2 FQGNSA. After removal of 5 bases from V and 4 bases from J, the junction contained 5 bases not matched to a gene. The CDR3 region has the DNA TGTGCCAGCAGCCGGGGACAGAATAATCAGCCCCAGCATTTT. It specifies CASSRGQNNQPQHF.

At least ten counts were recorded for this clonotype. The chain recombines TRBV10-3 with TRBJ2-1; the match to TRBD1 covers 8 bases. The CDR3 has 14 residues. Trimming at V came to 11 bases and at J to 5 bases, leaving 11 bases not matched to a gene. Germline loops: CDR1 ENHRY, CDR2 SYGVKD. CDR3 DNA: TGTGCCGGTTCACGGACAGGGTCCGACAATGAGCAGTTCTTC. Encoded protein: CAGSRTGSDNEQFF.

This clonotype was found many times. The chain employs TRBV24-1 and TRBJ2-2; weak D call: TRBD1 (5 bases). This CDR3 is 15 amino acids long. CDR1 KGHDR and CDR2 SFDVKD come from the germline V gene. Trimming shortened V by 4 bases and J by 5 bases, and 13 bases separated the two germline ends. CDR3 DNA sequence: TGTGCCACCAGTGACACCTCAGGGTTTACCGGGGAGCTGTTTTTT. This codes for CATSDTSGFTGELFF.

This clonotype was detected many times. The V call is TRBV6-1, the J call TRBJ2-7, with a weak D call TRBD2 (5 bases). Germline CDR1 MNHNS, CDR2 SASEGT. This CDR3 has 17 residues. The V end lost 4 bases, the J end lost 3 bases, and 22 bases lay between the germline ends. The CDR3 loop reads CASSAPDRSLAIYEQYF. The CDR3 nucleotides read TGTGCCAGCAGTGCCCCCGACCGGAGTCTAGCTATCTACGAGCAGTACTTC.

This clonotype was seen more than once but under ten times. The V call is TRBV7-9, the J call TRBJ2-7; 9 nucleotides line up with TRBD1. The CDR3 consists of 17 residues. From germline, CDR1 is SEHNR and CDR2 FQNEAQ (reference sequence). Trimming cost V 6 bases and J 3 bases; bases outside gene matches: 15. The CDR3 nucleotides read TGTGCCAGCAGTTTCCTAGAGGGGACAGGGTCTATCTACGAGCAGTACTTC. Translating gives CASSFLEGTGSIYEQYF.

This clonotype was recorded at least ten times. The chain combines TRBV5-1 with TRBJ2-1, with a possible D match to TRBD2 (6 bases). The CDR3 consists of 15 residues. In germline, CDR1 is SGHRS, CDR2 YFSETQ. Trimming cost V 7 bases and J 1 base, with 15 bases left between them. The CDR3 region is CASRMGGSSYNEQFF. The CDR3 region has the DNA TGCGCCAGCCGGATGGGGGGAAGTTCCTACAATGAGCAGTTCTTC.

The chain recombines TRBV14 with TRBJ2-7; 7 bases map to TRBD1. V was clipped by 1 base and J by 11 bases; unmatched bases: 8. The CDR3 is 13 amino acids. Germline CDR1 reads SGHDN; CDR2 reads FVKESK. CDR3 sequence (DNA): TGTGCCAGCAGCCAAGCAGCCGGGACAGTTGAGTACTTC. Its translation is CASSQAAGTVEYF. The whole variable domain, filled in from reference TRBV14 and TRBJ2-7, reads EAGVTQFPSHSVIEKGQTVTLRCDPISGHDNLYWYRRVMGKEIKFLLHFVKESKQDESGMPNNRFLAERTGGTYSTLKVQPAELEDSGVYFCASSQAAGTVEYFGPGTRLTVT.